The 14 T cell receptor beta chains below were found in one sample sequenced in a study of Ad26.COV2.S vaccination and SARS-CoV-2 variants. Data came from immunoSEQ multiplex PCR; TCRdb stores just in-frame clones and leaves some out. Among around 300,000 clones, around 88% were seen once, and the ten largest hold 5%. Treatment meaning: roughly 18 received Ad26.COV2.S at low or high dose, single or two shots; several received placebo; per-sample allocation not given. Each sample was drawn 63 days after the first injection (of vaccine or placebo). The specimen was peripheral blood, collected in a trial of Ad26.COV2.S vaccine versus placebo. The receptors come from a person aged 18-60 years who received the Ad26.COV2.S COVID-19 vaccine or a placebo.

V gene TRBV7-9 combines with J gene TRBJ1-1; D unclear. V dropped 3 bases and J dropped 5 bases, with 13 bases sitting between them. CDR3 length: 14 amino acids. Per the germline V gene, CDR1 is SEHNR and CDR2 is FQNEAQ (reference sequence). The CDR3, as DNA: TGTGCCAGCAGCTTCCAACTAAGAAGGACTGAAGCTTTCTTT. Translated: CASSFQLRRTEAFF. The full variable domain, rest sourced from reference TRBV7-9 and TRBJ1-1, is DTGVSQNPRHKITKRGQNVTFRCDPISEHNRLYWYRQTLGQGPEFLTYFQNEAQLEKSRLLSDRFSAERPKGSFSTLEIQRTEQGDSAMYLCASSFQLRRTEAFFGQGTRLTVV.

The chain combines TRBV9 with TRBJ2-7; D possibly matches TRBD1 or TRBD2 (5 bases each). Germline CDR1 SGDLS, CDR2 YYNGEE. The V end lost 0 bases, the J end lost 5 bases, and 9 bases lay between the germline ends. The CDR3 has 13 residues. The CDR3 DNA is TGTGCCAGCAGCGTAGCCGGGGCCCACGAGCAGTACTTC. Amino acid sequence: CASSVAGAHEQYF.

The CDR3: CASSQDLWGEETQYF. The CDR3 nucleotides read TGCGCCAGCAGCCAAGATCTGTGGGGTGAAGAGACCCAGTACTTC. The chain recombines TRBV4-1 with TRBJ2-5; unclear D gene. Germline V gene sequence: CDR1 MGHRA, CDR2 YSYEKL. This CDR3 is built from 15 residues. The V end lost 0 bases, the J end lost 3 bases, and 11 bases lay between the germline ends.

The CDR3 sequence is CASSPYANTGELFF. The CDR3 DNA reads TGTGCCAGCAGCCCCTACGCGAACACCGGGGAGCTGTTTTTT. The rearrangement joins TRBV9 to TRBJ2-2; no firm D call. The CDR3 is 14 amino acids. Germline V CDR1 and CDR2: SGDLS, YYNGEE. V was trimmed by 4 bases and J by 0 bases, leaving 7 bases between them.

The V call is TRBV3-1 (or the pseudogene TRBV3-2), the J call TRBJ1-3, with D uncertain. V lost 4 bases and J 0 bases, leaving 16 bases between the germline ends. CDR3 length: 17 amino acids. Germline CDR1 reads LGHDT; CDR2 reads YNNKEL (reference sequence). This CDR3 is CASSPVSPGDSGNTIYF. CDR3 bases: TGTGCCAGCAGCCCCGTCTCCCCAGGTGACTCTGGAAACACCATATATTTT.

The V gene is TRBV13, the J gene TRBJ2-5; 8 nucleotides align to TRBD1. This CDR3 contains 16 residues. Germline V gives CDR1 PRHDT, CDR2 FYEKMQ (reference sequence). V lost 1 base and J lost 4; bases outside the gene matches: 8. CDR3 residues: CASSLAGSGGPETQYF. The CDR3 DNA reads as TGTGCCAGCAGCTTAGCAGGGTCAGGGGGCCCAGAGACCCAGTACTTC.

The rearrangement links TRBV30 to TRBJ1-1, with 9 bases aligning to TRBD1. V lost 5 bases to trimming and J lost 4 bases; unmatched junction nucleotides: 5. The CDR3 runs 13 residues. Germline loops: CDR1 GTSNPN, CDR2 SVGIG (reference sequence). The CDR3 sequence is CAWGTGTSTEAFF. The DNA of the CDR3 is TGTGCCTGGGGGACAGGGACGAGCACTGAAGCTTTCTTT.

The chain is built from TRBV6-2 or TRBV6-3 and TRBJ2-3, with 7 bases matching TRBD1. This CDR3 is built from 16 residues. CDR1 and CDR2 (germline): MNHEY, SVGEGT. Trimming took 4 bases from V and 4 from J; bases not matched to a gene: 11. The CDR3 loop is CASSSTGTAGPDTQYF. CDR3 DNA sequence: TGTGCCAGCAGTTCTACCGGGACAGCAGGCCCAGATACGCAGTATTTT.

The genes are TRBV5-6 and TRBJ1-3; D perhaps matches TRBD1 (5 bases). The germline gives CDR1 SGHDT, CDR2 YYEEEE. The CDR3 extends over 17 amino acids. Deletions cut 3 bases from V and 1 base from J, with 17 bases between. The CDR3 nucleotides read TGTGCCAGCAGCTCGCTATCCAAGGGGATTTCTGGAAACACCATATATTTT. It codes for CASSSLSKGISGNTIYF.

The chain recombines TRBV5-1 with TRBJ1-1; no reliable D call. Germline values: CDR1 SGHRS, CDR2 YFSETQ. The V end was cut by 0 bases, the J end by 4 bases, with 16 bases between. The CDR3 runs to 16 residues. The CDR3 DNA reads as TGCGCCAGCAGCTTGGTCTCTCTGGGCAGCGGCACTGAAGCTTTCTTT. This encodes CASSLVSLGSGTEAFF.

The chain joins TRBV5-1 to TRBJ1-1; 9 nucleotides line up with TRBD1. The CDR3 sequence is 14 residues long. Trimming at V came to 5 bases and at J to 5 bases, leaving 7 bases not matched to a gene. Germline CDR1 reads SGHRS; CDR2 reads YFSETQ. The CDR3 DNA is TGCGCCAGCAGTTGGGGACAGGGACAAACTGAAGCTTTCTTT. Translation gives CASSWGQGQTEAFF.

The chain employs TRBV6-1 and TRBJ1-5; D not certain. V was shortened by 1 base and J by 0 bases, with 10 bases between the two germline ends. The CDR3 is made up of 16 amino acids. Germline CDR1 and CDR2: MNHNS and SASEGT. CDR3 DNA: TGTGCCAGCAGTGAAGAACGCAGGTTTAGCAATCAGCCCCAGCATTTT. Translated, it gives CASSEERRFSNQPQHF.

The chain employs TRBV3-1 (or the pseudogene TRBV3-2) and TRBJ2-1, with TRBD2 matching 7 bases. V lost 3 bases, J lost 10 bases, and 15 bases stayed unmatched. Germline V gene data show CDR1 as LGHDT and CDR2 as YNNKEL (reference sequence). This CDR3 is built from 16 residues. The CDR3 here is CASSQERDPGYEEQFF. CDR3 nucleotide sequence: TGTGCCAGCAGCCAGGAGCGGGATCCCGGATATGAGGAGCAGTTCTTC.

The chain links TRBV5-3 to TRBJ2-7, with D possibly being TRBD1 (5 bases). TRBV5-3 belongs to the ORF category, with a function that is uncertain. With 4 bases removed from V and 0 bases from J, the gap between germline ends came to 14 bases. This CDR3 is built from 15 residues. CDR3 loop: CARSGLKTVSYEQYF. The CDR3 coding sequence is TGTGCCAGAAGCGGTCTTAAGACAGTCTCCTACGAGCAGTACTTC.